This TCR beta chain was sequenced during a study of blood T cell repertoires in COVID-19. Study as a whole: Samples came from the United States, Italy and Spain, spanning acute and convalescent COVID-19. From T cells, B-cell-depleted T cells, or PBMCs came the material, which was cDNA or gDNA.

Profiled with immunoSEQ multiplex PCR; TCRdb holds only in-frame clones, not every one. Of about 280,000 clones listed, roughly 85% are singletons. Each exposed participant met a COVID-19 case in the 2 weeks preceding study entry. Germline CDR1 is KGHSY and CDR2 is FQNENV. CDR3 size: 13 residues. Trimming took off 0 bases at V and 13 bases at J, with 15 bases between the two ends. Sequencing input: PBMCs or T cells enriched from blood (not recorded which). The chain has TRBV16 and TRBJ1-2; no definite D call. The sequence derives from a man aged 35 to 55 who had been exposed to COVID-19. This CDR3 is CASSQSFQTSRTF. In nucleotides, the CDR3 is TGTGCCAGCAGCCAATCGTTCCAGACAAGTCGCACCTTC.